The next 4 T cell receptor beta chains were all read from a single sample in a study of blood T cells in healthy people across ages. The second PCR ran roughly 7 to 11 cycles with a sample-barcoded 5' primer and J-beta primers. In TCRdb, the 5' RACE reads were re-called with MiXCR into one record per CDR3 protein. This table holds 1,800,000 or so distinct CDR3 sequences, 39% found once. The sample comprised blood. The receptors were sampled from a human donor in good health.

This clonotype turned up a few times. The J gene is TRBJ2-3, the V gene TRBV5-1, with TRBD1 matching over 7 bases. V dropped 4 bases and J dropped 0; count of bases not matched to a gene: 8. Looked up from germline, CDR1 is SGHRS and CDR2 is YFSETQ. The CDR3 has 16 amino acids. This chain's CDR3 is CASSLPRDRSTDTQYF. The CDR3, as DNA: TGCGCCAGCAGCCTGCCAAGGGACAGAAGCACAGATACGCAGTATTTT.

The chain employs TRBV6-5 and TRBJ2-1; 8 bases align to TRBD1. This CDR3 is built from 12 residues. Germline V gives CDR1 MNHEY, CDR2 SVGAGI. V lost 4 bases to trimming and J lost 9 bases; unmatched junction nucleotides: 2. This CDR3 is CASSSGGTEQFF. In DNA, the CDR3 is TGTGCCAGCAGTTCAGGGGGCACTGAGCAGTTCTTC.

This clonotype was observed a few times. This sequence joins TRBV2 and TRBJ2-7; D remains ambiguous. The V gene's germline CDR1 is SNHLY and CDR2 FYNNEI. This CDR3 is 11 amino acids long. Trimming took 4 bases from V and 9 from J, leaving 10 bases between them. The CDR3: CASSVLDGQYF. The CDR3 DNA is TGTGCCAGCAGTGTTCTAGACGGGCAGTACTTC. The full variable domain, completed using reference TRBV2 and TRBJ2-7, is EPEVTQTPSHQVTQMGQEVILRCVPISNHLYFYWYRQILGQKVEFLVSFYNNEISEKSEIFDDQFSVERPDGSNFTLKIRSTKLEDSAMYFCASSVLDGQYFGPGTRLTVT.

With respect to this clonotype: One end of the junction fails to match germline, which may point to a read error. The chain joins TRBV20-1 to TRBJ2-4; no definite D call. Germline CDR1 and CDR2: DFQATT and SNEGSKA (reference sequence). This CDR3 has 13 amino acids. CDR3 sequence (DNA): TGCAGTGCTAGAGCTCCAGCCAGAAACATTCAGTACTTC. This gives the protein CSARAPARNIQYF.